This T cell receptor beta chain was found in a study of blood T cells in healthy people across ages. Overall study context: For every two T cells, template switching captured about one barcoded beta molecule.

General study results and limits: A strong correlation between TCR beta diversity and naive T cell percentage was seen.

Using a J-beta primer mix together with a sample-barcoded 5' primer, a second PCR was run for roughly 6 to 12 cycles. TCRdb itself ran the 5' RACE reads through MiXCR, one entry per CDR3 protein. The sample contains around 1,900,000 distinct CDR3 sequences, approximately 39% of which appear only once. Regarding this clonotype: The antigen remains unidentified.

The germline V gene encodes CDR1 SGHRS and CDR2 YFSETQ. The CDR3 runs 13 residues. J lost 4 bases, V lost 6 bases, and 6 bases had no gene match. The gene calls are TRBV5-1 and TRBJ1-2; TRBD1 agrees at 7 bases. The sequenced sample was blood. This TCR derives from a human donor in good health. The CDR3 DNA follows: TGCGCCAGCACACAGGGGTTCGGCTATGGCTACACCTTC. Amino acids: CASTQGFGYGYTF. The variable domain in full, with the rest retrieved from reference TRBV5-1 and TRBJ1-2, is KAGVTQTPRYLIKTRGQQVTLSCSPISGHRSVSWYQQTPGQGLQFLFEYFSETQRNKGNFPGRFSGRQFSNSRSEMNVSTLELGDSALYLCASTQGFGYGYTFGSGTRLTVV.